This entry concerns a single T cell receptor (beta chain). The source of the sample is a study of technical replicates of blood from several donors. The CDR3 has 13 residues. V lost 2 bases to trimming and J lost 3 bases, with 8 bases between them. In germline, CDR1 is SGHNT, CDR2 YYREEE (reference sequence). Only in-frame clones appear in the TCRdb table, and some are missing; sequencing was by immunoSEQ multiplex PCR. Among about 97,000 clones, approximately 96% were seen once, and the ten largest hold 0.3% to 0.45%. The TCR originated in a human donor in good health. The source material was T cells isolated from PBMCs. The gene calls are TRBV5-4 and TRBJ2-5; D possibly corresponds to TRBD1 (6 bases). CDR3 coding DNA: TGTGCCAGCAGCTTTAACAGGGAAGAGACCCAGTACTTC. Translated, it gives CASSFNREETQYF.